A single sample gave rise to the 21 T cell receptor beta chains below, sequenced in a study of T cell changes during pregnancy in multiple sclerosis. Produced via immunoSEQ multiplex PCR; TCRdb's table is partial and in-frame only. The table records around 65,000 clones, approximately 85% of them present only once. Sequenced here: peripheral blood, sampled in the first trimester of pregnancy. Every receptor here comes from a female donor with multiple sclerosis, enrolled in a pregnancy study.

The chain links TRBV2 to TRBJ1-1; 7 bases agree with TRBD1. The CDR3 is made up of 14 amino acids. Germline trimming cut 0 bases from V and 9 bases from J; bases unmatched to any gene: 7. Germline V CDR1 and CDR2: SNHLY, FYNNEI. CDR3 loop: CASSEARQGVKAFF. The CDR3 DNA sequence: TGTGCCAGCAGTGAAGCACGCCAGGGGGTAAAAGCTTTCTTT. The whole variable domain, remainder taken from reference TRBV2 and TRBJ1-1, is EPEVTQTPSHQVTQMGQEVILRCVPISNHLYFYWYRQILGQKVEFLVSFYNNEISEKSEIFDDQFSVERPDGSNFTLKIRSTKLEDSAMYFCASSEARQGVKAFFGQGTRLTVV.

In this sample, this clone turned up many times. The V gene is TRBV4-2, the J gene TRBJ1-4; D unresolved. Germline CDR1 LGHNA, CDR2 YNFKEQ. The length of the CDR3 is 14 residues. V dropped 2 bases and J dropped 0 bases, with 4 bases sitting between them. For the CDR3, the DNA is TGTGCCAGCAGCCAACGGGCAACTAATGAAAAACTGTTTTTT. Protein sequence: CASSQRATNEKLFF.

The chain carries TRBV9 and TRBJ2-1, with 10 bases fitting TRBD2. The CDR3 spans 18 residues. V was clipped by 0 bases and J by 5 bases; unmatched bases: 11. Germline loops: CDR1 SGDLS, CDR2 YYNGEE. Here the CDR3 DNA reads TGTGCCAGCAGCGTAGACTCCCTCAGCGGGAGGGCCCACAATGAGCAGTTCTTC. It translates to CASSVDSLSGRAHNEQFF.

Written as DNA, the CDR3 is TGCAGCGTTGAAGGAGACTCGATCAGCTCCTACAATGAGCAGTTCTTC. Protein: CSVEGDSISSYNEQFF. V gene TRBV29-1 combines with J gene TRBJ2-1, with D unclear. The V end was cut by 1 base, the J end by 0 bases, with 13 bases between. Germline CDR1 reads SQVTM; CDR2 reads ANQGSEA. This CDR3 contains 16 residues.

The chain couples TRBV4-3 to TRBJ2-3; 8 nucleotides line up with TRBD1. The CDR3 is 14 amino acids. The ends lost 4 bases at V and 1 base at J; junction bases unmatched: 1. Looked up from germline, CDR1 is LGHNA and CDR2 is YSLEER. CDR3 bases: TGCGCCAGCAGCCTGACAGGGGGCACAGATACGCAGTATTTT. It encodes CASSLTGGTDTQYF.

The CDR3 DNA is TGTGCCTGGAGCAGACTAGCGGATACGCAGTATTTT. It translates to CAWSRLADTQYF. The genes are TRBV30 and TRBJ2-3; TRBD2 aligns across 8 bases. Germline CDR1 is GTSNPN and CDR2 is SVGIG (reference sequence). The trim removed 3 bases at V and 6 bases at J, leaving 2 bases unmatched. CDR3 size: 12 residues.

In nucleotides, the CDR3 is TGCGCCAGCAGCTTGAGCCGGGAGGCGCGCACAGATACGCAGTATTTT. Amino acid sequence: CASSLSREARTDTQYF. V gene TRBV5-1 combines with J gene TRBJ2-3; 7 bases map to TRBD2. CDR3 length: 16 amino acids. Germline V gives CDR1 SGHRS, CDR2 YFSETQ. After removal of 1 base from V and 1 base from J, the junction contained 6 bases not matched to a gene.

The CDR3 is CASSLDRGSYEQYF. CDR3 DNA sequence: TGTGCCAGCAGCTTGGACAGGGGGTCCTACGAGCAGTACTTC. The rearrangement links TRBV5-4 to TRBJ2-7, with 8 bases identical to TRBD1. The germline gives CDR1 SGHNT, CDR2 YYREEE (reference sequence). The CDR3 covers 14 residues. After removal of 0 bases from V and 1 base from J, the junction contained 0 bases not matched to a gene.

This sequence joins TRBV25-1 and TRBJ2-7; 10 positions agree with TRBD2. After removal of 5 bases from V and 4 bases from J, the junction contained 11 bases not matched to a gene. The CDR3 has 16 residues. CDR1 and CDR2 (germline): MGHDK, SYGVNS. The CDR3 DNA sequence: TGTGCCAGCAGTATCGGTTCCCCTAGCGGGAGTTACGAGCAGTACTTC. Amino acids: CASSIGSPSGSYEQYF.

The gene calls are TRBV2 and TRBJ2-7; 7 nucleotides align to TRBD1. The germline V gene encodes CDR1 SNHLY and CDR2 FYNNEI. V gave up 5 bases and J gave up 5 bases; unmatched junction bases: 12. The CDR3 is made up of 15 amino acids. CDR3 region: CASSPGGPLLHEQYF. The CDR3 DNA follows: TGTGCCAGCAGTCCAGGGGGTCCCTTGCTACACGAGCAGTACTTC.

This chain connects TRBV7-2 to TRBJ2-7; TRBD2 might be the D (6 bases). The CDR3 has 14 residues. V shed 6 bases and J shed 1 base, with 13 bases lying between them. Germline assignment: CDR1 SGHTA and CDR2 FQGNSA. The CDR3 is CASSPGAGSYEQYF. Here the CDR3 DNA reads TGTGCCAGCAGTCCCGGTGCGGGATCCTACGAGCAGTACTTC.

CDR3 sequence reads: CASSLRTSGRAYEQYF. The CDR3 region has the DNA TGTGCCAGCAGTTTGCGGACTAGCGGGAGGGCCTACGAGCAGTACTTC. This rearrangement joins TRBV28 to TRBJ2-7; 15 positions match TRBD2. The V gene end was trimmed by 3 bases and the J gene end by 2 bases; junction bases not matched to a gene: 2. Germline V CDR1 and CDR2: MDHEN, SYDVKM. There are 16 residues in the CDR3.

In its sample, this clone was seen once. V usage is TRBV7-9 and J usage is TRBJ2-7; D is ambiguous. Looked up from germline, CDR1 is SEHNR and CDR2 is FQNEAQ (reference sequence). The V gene lost 4 bases and the J gene lost 6 bases, with 13 bases spanning the gap. This CDR3 comprises 13 residues. The chain's CDR3 is CASSSPPGGEQYF. The CDR3, as DNA: TGTGCCAGCAGCTCCCCTCCGGGTGGCGAGCAGTACTTC.

This sequence joins TRBV6-1 and TRBJ2-7, with 11 bases matching TRBD2. The trim removed 4 bases at V and 4 bases at J, leaving 3 bases unmatched. The germline V gene encodes CDR1 MNHNS and CDR2 SASEGT. This CDR3 is built from 14 residues. In DNA form, the CDR3 reads TGTGCCAGCAGTGTGACTAGCGGGAAATACGAGCAGTACTTC. It encodes CASSVTSGKYEQYF.

The V gene is TRBV19, the J gene TRBJ1-3, with 12 bases lining up with TRBD1. The V segment lost 10 bases and the J segment 4 bases; nucleotides outside the gene matches: 11. CDR3 size: 16 residues. From germline, CDR1 is LNHDA and CDR2 SQIVND (reference sequence). CDR3 sequence (DNA): TGTGCCACCCGGGGTTTGGGACAGGGGGCAGGAAACACCATATATTTT. Protein product: CATRGLGQGAGNTIYF.

The rearrangement links TRBV7-9 to TRBJ2-3; no clear D gene. The V end lost 6 bases, the J end lost 9 bases, and 16 bases lay between the germline ends. The CDR3 runs to 13 residues. The V gene's germline CDR1 is SEHNR and CDR2 FQNEAQ (reference sequence). The CDR3 DNA sequence: TGTGCCAGCAGTCCAAGTCGGGTGAGCACGCAGTATTTT. Encoded protein: CASSPSRVSTQYF.

The chain uses TRBV5-1 and TRBJ2-1, with TRBD2 matching over 12 bases. The CDR3 is made up of 17 amino acids. Germline V gene lookup returns CDR1 SGHRS and CDR2 YFSETQ. Trimming cost V 6 bases and J 6 bases; bases outside gene matches: 13. CDR3 loop: CASTHTSGRTQANEQFF. CDR3 DNA: TGCGCCAGCACACATACTAGCGGGAGGACCCAAGCCAATGAGCAGTTCTTC.

This clone was found a few times. This chain connects TRBV19 to TRBJ1-2, with 10 bases identical to TRBD1. This CDR3 contains 17 residues. The V and J ends lost 5 bases and 7 bases, in that order; junction bases with no gene match: 16. Germline CDR1 is LNHDA and CDR2 is SQIVND (reference sequence). CDR3 in DNA: TGTGCCAGTAGTGATACTGTGGGACAGGGGCTGCGGGGTGGCTACACCTTC. It specifies CASSDTVGQGLRGGYTF.

The rearrangement uses TRBV7-2 and TRBJ2-2, with a tentative D call TRBD1 (6 bases). V lost 7 bases and J 6 bases, leaving 12 bases between the germline ends. Germline V lookup: CDR1 SGHTA, CDR2 FQGNSA. The CDR3 is 13 amino acids. The CDR3 nucleotides are TGTGCCAGCAACGACAGGTTGGCCGGGGAGCTGTTTTTT. The encoded protein is CASNDRLAGELFF.

V gene TRBV7-9 combines with J gene TRBJ2-1, with 12 positions matching TRBD2. V was pared by 4 bases and J by 3 bases, with 13 bases of the junction left unmatched. The CDR3 consists of 19 residues. Germline CDR1 is SEHNR and CDR2 is FQNEAQ (reference sequence). The CDR3: CASSSQMRTSGNNYNEQFF. Written as DNA, the CDR3 is TGTGCCAGCAGCTCTCAAATGCGGACTAGCGGGAATAACTACAATGAGCAGTTCTTC.

The chain carries TRBV30 and TRBJ2-5; perhaps TRBD2 as D (5 bases). The CDR3 runs to 13 residues. V gave up 2 bases and J gave up 1 base, with 8 bases separating them. CDR1 and CDR2 (germline): GTSNPN, SVGIG (reference sequence). DNA for the CDR3: TGTGCCTGGAGTTTCGGGGTCCAAGAGACCCAGTACTTC. It encodes CAWSFGVQETQYF.